These T cell receptor beta chains were read from a single sample in a study of identifying expanded T cells in peripheral blood. Generated by immunoSEQ multiplex PCR, the TCRdb table keeps only in-frame clones and is missing some. The repertoire holds about 85,000 clones, with roughly 91% as singletons. The sample consisted of blood. These receptors all stem from a person aged 18 to 75 in good health. CDR3s include the opening cysteine and the closing phenylalanine or tryptophan. D genes are given only for firm matches. Only part of the rows carry a size: once, few, many, or a class if the clone is expanded.

TRBV19	13	-	TRBJ2-7	-	TGTGCCAGTAGTATAGACTCAGGGGACGAGCAGTACTTC	CASSIDSGDEQYF
TRBV10-3	13	-	TRBJ1-2	few	TGTGCCATCAGTGTCGAAGAAAAGGGTGGCTACACCTTC	CAISVEEKGGYTF
TRBV6-5	15	-	TRBJ1-1	-	TGTGCCAGCAGTTACGATGGGGATACGAACACTGAAGCTTTCTTT	CASSYDGDTNTEAFF
TRBV15	14	-	TRBJ2-2	-	TGTGCCACCAGCAGAGGGGACACCACCGGGGAGCTGTTTTTT	CATSRGDTTGELFF
TRBV5-1	12	-	TRBJ2-2	-	TGCGCCAGCGAAACGGCCACCGGGGAGCTGTTTTTT	CASETATGELFF
TRBV6-5	13	-	TRBJ1-1	-	TGTGCCAGCAGTTTTGACCCGAGCACTGAAGCTTTCTTT	CASSFDPSTEAFF
TRBV5-1	13	TRBD1	TRBJ2-3	-	TGCGCCAGCACCTCAGGGGGTGGGGATACGCAGTATTTT	CASTSGGGDTQYF
TRBV4-3	11	-	TRBJ2-7	-	TGCGCCAGCAGCCAAACCGACGAGCAGTACTTC	CASSQTDEQYF
TRBV27	14	-	TRBJ2-7	-	TGTGCCAGCAGTTGGGGACCGAGCTCCTACGAGCAGTACTTC	CASSWGPSSYEQYF
TRBV2	15	-	TRBJ2-1	-	TGTGCCAGCAGCACTATGACAGCGACCTACAATGAGCAGTTCTTC	CASSTMTATYNEQFF
TRBV7-2	15	-	TRBJ1-5	-	TGTGCCAGCAGCACCCGGACGGCTAGCAATCAGCCCCAGCATTTT	CASSTRTASNQPQHF
TRBV15	16	TRBD2	TRBJ2-5	-	TGTGCCACCAGCAGAAACCCCACGACGGGGGGAGAGACCCAGTACTTC	CATSRNPTTGGETQYF
TRBV30	12	TRBD1	TRBJ1-3	-	TGTGCCGGACAGGGGCTTGGAAACACCATATATTTT	CAGQGLGNTIYF
TRBV4-2	15	-	TRBJ1-1	-	TGTGCCAGCAGCCAACCGGGGGTACTGAACACTGAAGCTTTCTTT	CASSQPGVLNTEAFF
TRBV27	16	TRBD1	TRBJ2-7	-	TGTGCCAGCAGTCCCGGGACAGGGGCAAGCTCCTACGAGCAGTACTTC	CASSPGTGASSYEQYF
TRBV10-3	16	TRBD2	TRBJ2-1	-	TGTGCCATCAGTGGATTAGCGGGATCCTCCTACAATGAGCAGTTCTTC	CAISGLAGSSYNEQFF
TRBV5-5	16	-	TRBJ2-2	-	TGTGCCAGCAGCCGTGACGGGCTCTATGTCACCGGGGAGCTGTTTTTT	CASSRDGLYVTGELFF
TRBV19	14	-	TRBJ2-1	-	TGTGCCAGTAGTTTCCGGGCTCCGATCAATGAGCAGTTCTTC	CASSFRAPINEQFF
TRBV29-1	15	TRBD1	TRBJ1-1	-	TGCAGCGGGTGCCGGGACAGGGCAAAATCCAGTGAAGCTTTCTTT	CSGCRDRAKSSEAFF
TRBV7-9	15	-	TRBJ2-2	-	TGTGCCAGCAGCTCCCGGACAATCCAGACCGGGGAGCTGTTTTTT	CASSSRTIQTGELFF
TRBV13	15	-	TRBJ2-3	-	TGTGCCAGCAGCTTACTAGTTGTTGGCACAGATACGCAGTATTTT	CASSLLVVGTDTQYF
TRBV18	14	-	TRBJ2-3	-	TGTGCCAGCTCACCACAATCGGGAGCCGATACGCAGTATTTT	CASSPQSGADTQYF
TRBV28	13	-	TRBJ1-6	-	TGTGCCAGCAGGCCCAACAGAAATTCACCCCTCCACTTT	CASRPNRNSPLHF
TRBV11-1	16	-	TRBJ1-1	-	TGTGCCAGCAGCTTAGCGCGTCGGGGGAGGAACACTGAAGCTTTCTTT	CASSLARRGRNTEAFF
TRBV30	15	TRBD1	TRBJ1-2	-	TGTGCCTGGAGTTCTCCGGGACAGGGGAGCTGGGGCTACACCTTC	CAWSSPGQGSWGYTF
TRBV6-1	15	TRBD2	TRBJ2-2	-	TGTGCCAGCAGAGAGGGCCCCTGGGAGGGCGGGGAGCTGTTTTTT	CASREGPWEGGELFF
TRBV19	16	-	TRBJ1-1	-	TGTGCCAGTAGTATTTCATTCCGGGACATAGACACTGAAGCTTTCTTT	CASSISFRDIDTEAFF
TRBV11-3	15	-	TRBJ2-1	-	TGTGCCAGCAGCTTAACGGGGGTAGGAAACAATGAGCAGTTCTTC	CASSLTGVGNNEQFF
TRBV5-1	14	-	TRBJ2-7	-	TGCGCCAGCAGCTTGGTAAGCAGGGCCTACGAGCAGTACTTC	CASSLVSRAYEQYF
TRBV5-6	16	TRBD1	TRBJ2-1	-	TGTGCCAGCAGCTTAGTTTCAGGGGGTTCCTACAATGAGCAGTTCTTC	CASSLVSGGSYNEQFF
TRBV19	19	TRBD2	TRBJ2-7	-	TGTGCCAGTAGCTCGACCGGGACTAGCGGCGGTAACCAGCCCTACGAGCAGTACTTC	CASSSTGTSGGNQPYEQYF
TRBV5-6	14	TRBD1	TRBJ2-5	-	TGTGCCAGCAGCTTGGTAGACAGGGGGGAGACCCAGTACTTC	CASSLVDRGETQYF
TRBV7-9	16	-	TRBJ1-2	-	TGTGCCAGCAGCCCCCCCATCAGAGGGGCCCCCTATGGCTACACCTTC	CASSPPIRGAPYGYTF
TRBV5-4	12	-	TRBJ2-3	-	TGTGCCAGCACCTCAGGGGAGGATACGCAGTATTTT	CASTSGEDTQYF
TRBV2	14	TRBD1	TRBJ1-6	-	TGTGCCAGCAATGGACAGGGCGGCGATTCACCCCTCCACTTT	CASNGQGGDSPLHF
TRBV6-5	15	-	TRBJ1-4	-	TGTGCCAGCAGTTCCCGACAGCTCTATAATGAAAAACTGTTTTTT	CASSSRQLYNEKLFF
TRBV6-5	15	-	TRBJ2-5	-	TGTGCCAGCAGTTACTCATGGGGTCCCCAAGAGACCCAGTACTTC	CASSYSWGPQETQYF
TRBV4-1	14	-	TRBJ2-7	-	TGCGCCAGCAGCCAAGAAGGATCCAGCTACGAGCAGTACTTC	CASSQEGSSYEQYF
TRBV13	13	-	TRBJ2-7	once	TGTGCCAGCAGCTTAGCCGCCCCCTCGAGTATCTACTTC	CASSLAAPSSIYF
TRBV6-5	14	-	TRBJ1-2	-	TGTGCCAGCAGTTTAGGCCCCGGGGACTATGGCTACACCTTC	CASSLGPGDYGYTF
TRBV9	14	-	TRBJ2-7	-	TGTGCCAGCAGCGTAGTTGGGGAATCGAGGGAGCAGTACTTC	CASSVVGESREQYF
TRBV29-1	14	-	TRBJ1-1	few	TGCAGCGTTGAAGGGGTCAACCCGAACACTGAAGCTTTCTTT	CSVEGVNPNTEAFF
TRBV6-1	19	-	TRBJ2-7	-	TGTGCCAGCAGTGAACAGGTCCGGTTTTGGAGGAAGAGCTCCTACGAGCAGTACTTC	CASSEQVRFWRKSSYEQYF
TRBV6-5	16	-	TRBJ2-7	-	TGTGCCAGCAGTTACTCGATCACGGGGCAGACCTACGAGCAGTACTTC	CASSYSITGQTYEQYF
TRBV29-1	11	-	TRBJ2-1	-	TGCAGCGTTGATTGGGGGGGCGGACAGTTCTTC	CSVDWGGGQFF
TRBV2	12	-	TRBJ1-2	-	TGTGCCAGCAGTGAAAGCCCCTATGGCTACACCTTC	CASSESPYGYTF
TRBV6-5	11	-	TRBJ2-2	-	TGTGCCACCCAGAACACCGGGGAGCTGTTTTTT	CATQNTGELFF
TRBV4-3	16	-	TRBJ1-6	-	TGCGCCAGCAGCCAAGACACCTTTGGCTTTAATTCACCCCTCCACTTT	CASSQDTFGFNSPLHF
TRBV7-8	16	-	TRBJ2-7	-	TGTGCCAGCAGCTTAGAGGCCGGGGGTTGGTCCTACGAGCAGTACTTC	CASSLEAGGWSYEQYF
TRBV10-2	13	TRBD1	TRBJ1-4	-	TGCGCCAGCAGCTGGCCAGGGGGTGAAAAACTGTTTTTT	CASSWPGGEKLFF
TRBV6-6	13	-	TRBJ1-5	-	TGTGCCAGCAGCCATTTCTTAAATCAGCCCCAGCATTTT	CASSHFLNQPQHF